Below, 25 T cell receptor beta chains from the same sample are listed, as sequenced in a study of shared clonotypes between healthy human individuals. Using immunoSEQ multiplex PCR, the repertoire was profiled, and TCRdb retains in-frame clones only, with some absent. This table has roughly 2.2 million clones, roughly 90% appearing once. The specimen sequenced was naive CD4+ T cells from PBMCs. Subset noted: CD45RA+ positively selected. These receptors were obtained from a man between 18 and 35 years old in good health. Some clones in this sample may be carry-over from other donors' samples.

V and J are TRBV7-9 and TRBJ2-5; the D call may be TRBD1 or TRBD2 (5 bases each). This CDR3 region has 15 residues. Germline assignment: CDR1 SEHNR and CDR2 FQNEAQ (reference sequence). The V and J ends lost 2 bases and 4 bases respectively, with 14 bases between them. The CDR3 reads CASSLSRPRGETQYF. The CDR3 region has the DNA TGTGCCAGCAGCTTAAGCCGTCCGAGGGGAGAGACCCAGTACTTC.

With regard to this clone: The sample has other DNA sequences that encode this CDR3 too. The CDR3 DNA sequence: TGTGCCAGCAGTGTTCGAGGTGGCTACACCTTC. Translated: CASSVRGGYTF. The chain couples TRBV2 to TRBJ1-2, with unresolved D. Germline values: CDR1 SNHLY, CDR2 FYNNEI. V shed 4 bases and J shed 7 bases, with 7 bases lying between them. The CDR3 spans 11 residues.

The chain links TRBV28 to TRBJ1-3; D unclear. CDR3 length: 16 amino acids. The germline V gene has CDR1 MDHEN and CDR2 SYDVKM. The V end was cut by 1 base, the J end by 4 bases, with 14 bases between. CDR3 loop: CASSLSGNRWGNTIYF. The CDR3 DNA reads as TGTGCCAGCAGTTTATCTGGCAACCGCTGGGGAAACACCATATATTTT.

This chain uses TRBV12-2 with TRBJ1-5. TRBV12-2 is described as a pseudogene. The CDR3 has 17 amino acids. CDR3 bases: TGTGCAAGTCGCCTTAGCGAGGGGGGGCAGCGCAATCAGCCCCAGCATTTT. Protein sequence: CASRLSEGGQRNQPQHF.

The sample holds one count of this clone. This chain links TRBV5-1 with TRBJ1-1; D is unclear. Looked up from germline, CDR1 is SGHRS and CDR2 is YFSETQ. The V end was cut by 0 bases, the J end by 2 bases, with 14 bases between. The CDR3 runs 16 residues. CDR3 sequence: CASSLAPPPVNTEAFF. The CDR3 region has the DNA TGCGCCAGCAGCTTGGCCCCCCCGCCGGTTAACACTGAAGCTTTCTTT.

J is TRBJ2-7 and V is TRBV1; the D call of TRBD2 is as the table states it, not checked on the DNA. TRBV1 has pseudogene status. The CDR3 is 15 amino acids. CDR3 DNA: TGCACCAGCAGCCCGTATAGCGGGAGCTCCTACGAGCAGTACTTC. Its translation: CTSSPYSGSSYEQYF.

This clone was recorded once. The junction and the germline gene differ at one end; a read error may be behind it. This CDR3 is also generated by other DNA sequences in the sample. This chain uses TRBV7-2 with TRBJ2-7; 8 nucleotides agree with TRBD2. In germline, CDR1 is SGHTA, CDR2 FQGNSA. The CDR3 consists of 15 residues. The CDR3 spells CASSLALAGGYEQYF. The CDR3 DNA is TGTGCCAGCAGCCTAGCCCTAGCGGGCGGCTACGAGCAGTACTTC.

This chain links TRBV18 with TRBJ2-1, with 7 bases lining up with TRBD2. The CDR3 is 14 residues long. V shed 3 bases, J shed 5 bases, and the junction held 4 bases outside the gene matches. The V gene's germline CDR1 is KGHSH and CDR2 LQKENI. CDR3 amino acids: CASSPGTINNEQFF. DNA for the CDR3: TGTGCCAGCTCACCCGGGACTATTAACAATGAGCAGTTCTTC.

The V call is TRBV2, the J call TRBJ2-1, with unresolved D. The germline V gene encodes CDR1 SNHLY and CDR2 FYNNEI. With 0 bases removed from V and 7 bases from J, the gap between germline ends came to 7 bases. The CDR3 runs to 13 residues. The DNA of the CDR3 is TGTGCCAGCAGTGAAGCTCTGAGGAATGAGCAGTTCTTC. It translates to CASSEALRNEQFF. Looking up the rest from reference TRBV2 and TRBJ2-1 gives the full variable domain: EPEVTQTPSHQVTQMGQEVILRCVPISNHLYFYWYRQILGQKVEFLVSFYNNEISEKSEIFDDQFSVERPDGSNFTLKIRSTKLEDSAMYFCASSEALRNEQFFGPGTRLTVL.

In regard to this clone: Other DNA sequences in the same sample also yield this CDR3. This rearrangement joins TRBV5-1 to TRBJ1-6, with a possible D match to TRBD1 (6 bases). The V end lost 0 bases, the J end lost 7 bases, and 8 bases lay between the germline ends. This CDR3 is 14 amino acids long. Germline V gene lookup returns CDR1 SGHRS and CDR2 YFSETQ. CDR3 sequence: CASSLEGGNSPLHF. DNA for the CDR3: TGCGCCAGCAGCTTGGAAGGGGGAAATTCACCCCTCCACTTT.

The CDR3 region has the DNA TGTGCCAGCAAAAGAGCGAACCGAGGCACAGATACGCAGTATTTT. This gives the protein CASKRANRGTDTQYF. The chain has TRBV28 and TRBJ2-3; D unresolved. V dropped 7 bases and J dropped 1 base, with 15 bases sitting between them. CDR1 MDHEN and CDR2 SYDVKM come from the germline V gene. This CDR3 region has 15 residues.

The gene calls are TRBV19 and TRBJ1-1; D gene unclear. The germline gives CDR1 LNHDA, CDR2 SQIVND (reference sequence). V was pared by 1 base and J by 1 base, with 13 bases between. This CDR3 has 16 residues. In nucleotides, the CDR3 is TGTGCCAGTAGTATAGCTCTTTCTTTAACGAACACTGAAGCTTTCTTT. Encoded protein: CASSIALSLTNTEAFF.

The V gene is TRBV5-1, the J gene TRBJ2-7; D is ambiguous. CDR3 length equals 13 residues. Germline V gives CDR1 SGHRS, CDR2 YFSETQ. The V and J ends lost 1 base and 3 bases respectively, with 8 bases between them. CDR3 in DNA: TGCGCCAGCAGCTTGTCTAAGGGCTACGAGCAGTACTTC. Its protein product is CASSLSKGYEQYF.

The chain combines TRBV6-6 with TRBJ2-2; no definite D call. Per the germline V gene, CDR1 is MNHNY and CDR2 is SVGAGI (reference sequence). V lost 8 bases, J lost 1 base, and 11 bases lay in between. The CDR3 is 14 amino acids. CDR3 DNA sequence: TGTGCCAGCGCGCCGGGCCAGAACACCGGGGAGCTGTTTTTT. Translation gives CASAPGQNTGELFF.

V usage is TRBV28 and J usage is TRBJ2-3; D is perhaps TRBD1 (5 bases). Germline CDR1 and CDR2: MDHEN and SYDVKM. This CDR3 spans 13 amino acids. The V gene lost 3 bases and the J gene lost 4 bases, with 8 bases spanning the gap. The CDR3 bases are TGTGCCAGCAGTTTCGCAGGGTCAGATACGCAGTATTTT. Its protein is CASSFAGSDTQYF.

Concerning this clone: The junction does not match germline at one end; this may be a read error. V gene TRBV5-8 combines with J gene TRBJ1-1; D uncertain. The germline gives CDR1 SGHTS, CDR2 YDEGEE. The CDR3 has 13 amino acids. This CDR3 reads CASSSGKDTEAFF. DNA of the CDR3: TGTGCCAGTAGCTCCGGGAAGGACACTGAAGCTTTCTTT.

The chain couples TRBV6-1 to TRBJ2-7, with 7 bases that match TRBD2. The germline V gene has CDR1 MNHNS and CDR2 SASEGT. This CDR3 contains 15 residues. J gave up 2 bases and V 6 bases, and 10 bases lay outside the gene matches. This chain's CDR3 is CASRLALGGTYEQYF. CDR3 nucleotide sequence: TGTGCCAGCAGACTAGCGTTGGGCGGGACCTACGAGCAGTACTTC.

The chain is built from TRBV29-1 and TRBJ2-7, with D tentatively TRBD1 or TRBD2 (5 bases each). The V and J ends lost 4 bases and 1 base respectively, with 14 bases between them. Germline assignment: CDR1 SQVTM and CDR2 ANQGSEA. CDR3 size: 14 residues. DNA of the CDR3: TGCAGCGTTGGGGGGACGGAGGATTCCTACGAGCAGTACTTC. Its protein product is CSVGGTEDSYEQYF.

This CDR3 reads CATSSSLGQGAWDTQYF. The CDR3 DNA reads as TGTGCCACCAGCAGCTCATTGGGACAGGGGGCCTGGGATACGCAGTATTTT. The chain carries TRBV15 and TRBJ2-3; TRBD1 agrees at 12 bases. The CDR3 is 17 amino acids. Germline V gene lookup returns CDR1 LNHNV and CDR2 YYDKDF (reference sequence). Trimming cost V 3 bases and J 6 bases; bases outside gene matches: 10.

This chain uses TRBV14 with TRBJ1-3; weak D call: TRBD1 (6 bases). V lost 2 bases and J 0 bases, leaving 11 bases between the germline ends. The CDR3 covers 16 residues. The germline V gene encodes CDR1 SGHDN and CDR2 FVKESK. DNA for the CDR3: TGTGCCAGCAGCCAACAGGACAGATCCTCTGGAAACACCATATATTTT. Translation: CASSQQDRSSGNTIYF.

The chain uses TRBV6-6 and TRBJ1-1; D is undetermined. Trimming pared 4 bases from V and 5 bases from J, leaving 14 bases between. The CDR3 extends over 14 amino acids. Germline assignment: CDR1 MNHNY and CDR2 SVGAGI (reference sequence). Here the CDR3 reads CASSSEAGRTEAFF. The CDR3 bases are TGTGCCAGCAGTTCTGAGGCAGGCAGGACTGAAGCTTTCTTT.

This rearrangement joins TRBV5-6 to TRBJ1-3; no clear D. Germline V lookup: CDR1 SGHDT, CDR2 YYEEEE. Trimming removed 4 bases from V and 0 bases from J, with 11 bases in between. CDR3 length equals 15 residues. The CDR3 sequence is CASSHGGSSGNTIYF. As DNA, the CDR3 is TGTGCCAGCAGCCACGGCGGGTCCTCTGGAAACACCATATATTTT.

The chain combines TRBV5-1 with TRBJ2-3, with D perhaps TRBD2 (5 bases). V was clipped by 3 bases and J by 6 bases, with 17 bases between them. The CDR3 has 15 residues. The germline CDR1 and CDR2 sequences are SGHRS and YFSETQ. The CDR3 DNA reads TGCGCCAGCAGCTCCGGGGTGCCTGGGTTCGATACGCAGTATTTT. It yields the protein CASSSGVPGFDTQYF.

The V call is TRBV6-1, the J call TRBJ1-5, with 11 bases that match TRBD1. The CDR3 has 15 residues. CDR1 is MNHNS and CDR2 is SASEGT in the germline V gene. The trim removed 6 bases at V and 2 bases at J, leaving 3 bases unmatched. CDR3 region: CASRDRGLGNQPQHF. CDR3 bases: TGTGCCAGCAGGGACAGGGGGCTTGGCAATCAGCCCCAGCATTTT.

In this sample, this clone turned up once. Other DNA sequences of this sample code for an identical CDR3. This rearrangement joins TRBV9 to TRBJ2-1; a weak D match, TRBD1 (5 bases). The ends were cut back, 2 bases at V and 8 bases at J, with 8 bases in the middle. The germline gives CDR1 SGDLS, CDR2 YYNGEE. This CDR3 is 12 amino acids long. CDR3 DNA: TGTGCCAGCAGCGTCCTAGGGGATGAGCAGTTCTTC. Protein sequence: CASSVLGDEQFF.